This T cell receptor (beta chain) derives from a study of cytomegalovirus exposure and HLA in healthy donors. Study summary: A preliminary data release comprised roughly 80 million unique TCRs obtained from HLA-typed donors. Study outcomes and limitations: Trimming of TCR beta V- and J-genes showed a link, identified in a later analysis, to a missense DCLRE1C variant. Altogether, around 160 TCR beta chains were recorded as cytomegalovirus-associated.

The PCR was carried out with 60 Vbeta primers and 13 Jbeta primers. Generated by immunoSEQ multiplex PCR, the TCRdb table keeps only in-frame clones and is missing some. The sample has 150,000 or so clones; about four fifths are singletons. A word on this clone: Antigen specificity is unknown.

The sequencing input was PBMCs. The clonotype comes from a man aged 18-30 years in good health and CMV-seronegative.

In nucleotides, the CDR3 is TGTGCCAGCAGCTTCCGCGTAAATAATGAAAAACTGTTTTTT. This encodes CASSFRVNNEKLFF. The chain recombines TRBV5-5 with TRBJ1-4; D not certain. The length of the CDR3 is 14 residues. Germline lookup yields CDR1 SGHKS and CDR2 YYEKEE (reference sequence). V dropped 2 bases and J dropped 4 bases, with 9 bases sitting between them.